The 19 T cell receptor beta chains below all came from one sample that was sequenced in a study of blood T cell repertoires in COVID-19. Here immunoSEQ multiplex PCR was the method, and the copy in TCRdb shows in-frame clones only, minus some. The repertoire includes some 15,000 clones, approximately 90% of them detected once, and approximately 4.3% sits in the top ten. The sample taken for sequencing was peripheral blood. The source is a man aged 55-75 years with active COVID-19.

This chain joins TRBV29-1 and TRBJ2-3; no reliable D call. V lost 3 bases, J lost 4 bases, and 11 bases lay in between. This CDR3 is 13 amino acids long. CDR1 is SQVTM, CDR2 ANQGSEA, per germline. CDR3 sequence reads: CSVETLAPDTQYF. In DNA form, the CDR3 reads TGCAGCGTTGAGACTTTGGCTCCAGATACGCAGTATTTT.

This rearrangement joins TRBV10-3 to TRBJ1-1, with D unclear. The V end lost 0 bases, the J end lost 4 bases, and 12 bases lay between the germline ends. This CDR3 has 15 residues. Germline CDR1 and CDR2: ENHRY and SYGVKD. The CDR3 loop reads CAISESAGRGTEAFF. The CDR3 nucleotides are TGTGCCATCAGTGAGTCCGCAGGTCGGGGCACTGAAGCTTTCTTT.

The V call is TRBV7-2, the J call TRBJ2-7; 9 nucleotides agree with TRBD1. The CDR3 is made up of 16 amino acids. Germline CDR1 is SGHTA and CDR2 is FQGNSA. After removal of 0 bases from V and 2 bases from J, the junction contained 5 bases not matched to a gene. The CDR3 nucleotides are TGTGCCAGCAGCTTAGCGGGGACAGGGTTTCCCTACGAGCAGTACTTC. Its protein is CASSLAGTGFPYEQYF.

The chain uses TRBV6-2 or TRBV6-3 and TRBJ2-3; TRBD2 aligns across 9 bases. The V gene's germline CDR1 is MNHEY and CDR2 SVGEGT. J was trimmed by 5 bases and V by 2 bases; bases with no gene match: 8. This CDR3 contains 16 residues. The CDR3 spells CASSYVSGGRVDTQYF. CDR3 sequence (DNA): TGTGCCAGCAGTTACGTTAGCGGGGGCCGGGTAGATACGCAGTATTTT.

The chain employs TRBV19 and TRBJ1-2, with D possibly matching TRBD1 (6 bases). Deletions cut 7 bases from V and 2 bases from J, with 20 bases between. CDR1 and CDR2 (germline): LNHDA, SQIVND (reference sequence). The CDR3 spans 16 residues. The CDR3 DNA reads as TGTGCCAGTATCAGCAGTAGGGACACGACCAACTATGGCTACACCTTC. Translating gives CASISSRDTTNYGYTF. Looking up the rest from reference TRBV19 and TRBJ1-2 gives the full variable domain: DGGITQSPKYLFRKEGQNVTLSCEQNLNHDAMYWYRQDPGQGLRLIYYSQIVNDFQKGDIAEGYSVSREKKESFPLTVTSAQKNPTAFYLCASISSRDTTNYGYTFGSGTRLTVV.

The rearrangement links TRBV19 to TRBJ1-3, with 10 bases that match TRBD1. The length of the CDR3 is 17 residues. CDR1 and CDR2 (germline): LNHDA, SQIVND (reference sequence). After removal of 7 bases from V and 0 bases from J, the junction contained 9 bases not matched to a gene. The CDR3, as DNA: TGTGCCAGTACCCTCCGGGACAGGGGCATCTCTGGAAACACCATATATTTT. Translated, it gives CASTLRDRGISGNTIYF.

This chain uses TRBV28 with TRBJ2-3, with unresolved D. The CDR3 extends over 12 amino acids. Trimming cost V 4 bases and J 1 base, with 3 bases left between them. The germline V gene encodes CDR1 MDHEN and CDR2 SYDVKM. CDR3 in amino acids: CASSSGTDTQYF. In DNA form, the CDR3 reads TGTGCCAGCAGTTCGGGCACAGATACGCAGTATTTT.

The chain combines TRBV5-1 with TRBJ2-7; tentatively, D is TRBD1 (8 bases). The CDR3 loop spans 16 amino acids. Germline lookup yields CDR1 SGHRS and CDR2 YFSETQ. V lost 0 bases and J lost 3, with 16 bases in between. For the CDR3, the DNA is TGCGCCAGCAGCTTGGCGACGACAGGGGACTACTACGAGCAGTACTTC. The encoded protein is CASSLATTGDYYEQYF. The whole variable domain, filled in from reference TRBV5-1 and TRBJ2-7, reads KAGVTQTPRYLIKTRGQQVTLSCSPISGHRSVSWYQQTPGQGLQFLFEYFSETQRNKGNFPGRFSGRQFSNSRSEMNVSTLELGDSALYLCASSLATTGDYYEQYFGPGTRLTVT.

The chain recombines TRBV19 with TRBJ2-6, with 10 bases that match TRBD1. J lost 1 base, V lost 8 bases, and 8 bases had no gene match. CDR1 is LNHDA, CDR2 SQIVND, per germline (reference sequence). The CDR3 is 17 amino acids. CDR3 sequence (DNA): TGTGCCAGTCGTCGGACAGGGGGAATTTCTGGGGCCAACGTCCTGACTTTC. Amino acids: CASRRTGGISGANVLTF. Based on the CDR3 plus reference TRBV19 and TRBJ2-6, the full variable domain is DGGITQSPKYLFRKEGQNVTLSCEQNLNHDAMYWYRQDPGQGLRLIYYSQIVNDFQKGDIAEGYSVSREKKESFPLTVTSAQKNPTAFYLCASRRTGGISGANVLTFGAGSRLTVL.

The gene calls are TRBV7-2 and TRBJ1-3; D is unresolved. The ends were cut back, 6 bases at V and 2 bases at J, with 14 bases in the middle. CDR1 is SGHTA and CDR2 is FQGNSA in the germline V gene. The CDR3 is made up of 15 amino acids. The chain's CDR3 is CASRSPGKAGNTIYF. The DNA for the CDR3 is TGTGCCAGCAGGTCCCCGGGGAAGGCTGGAAACACCATATATTTT.

The sample holds one count of this clone. V and J are TRBV12-3 or TRBV12-4 and TRBJ2-7, with TRBD1 matching 8 bases. CDR3 length equals 13 residues. With V trimmed by 4 bases and J by 3 bases, 2 bases remained unmatched. The CDR3: CASSYTGGYEQYV. DNA of the CDR3: TGTGCCAGCAGTTACACAGGGGGCTACGAGCAGTACGTC.

The chain recombines TRBV19 with TRBJ1-2; 9 bases align to TRBD1. V was clipped by 4 bases and J by 8 bases; unmatched bases: 11. The CDR3 loop spans 15 amino acids. The germline gives CDR1 LNHDA, CDR2 SQIVND (reference sequence). CDR3 nucleotide sequence: TGTGCCAGTAGTACCCCGTGGACAGGGGCAGACGGCTACACCTTC. It codes for CASSTPWTGADGYTF.

V and J are TRBV5-1 and TRBJ2-5; 7 positions match TRBD2. This CDR3 region has 14 residues. V lost 4 bases and J lost 2; bases outside the gene matches: 5. CDR1 is SGHRS, CDR2 YFSETQ, per germline. This CDR3 reads CASSAGTMQETQYF. The CDR3 DNA follows: TGCGCCAGCAGCGCAGGGACTATGCAAGAGACCCAGTACTTC. The full variable domain, completed using reference TRBV5-1 and TRBJ2-5, is KAGVTQTPRYLIKTRGQQVTLSCSPISGHRSVSWYQQTPGQGLQFLFEYFSETQRNKGNFPGRFSGRQFSNSRSEMNVSTLELGDSALYLCASSAGTMQETQYFGPGTRLLVL.

The table lists this clone with a few counts. CDR3 region: CASSLIPDTEAFF. CDR3 sequence (DNA): TGTGCCAGCAGCTTGATCCCCGACACTGAAGCTTTCTTT. The chain has TRBV5-5 and TRBJ1-1; unclear D gene. Germline V gene data show CDR1 as SGHKS and CDR2 as YYEKEE (reference sequence). This CDR3 spans 13 amino acids. V gave up 1 base and J gave up 3 bases, with 7 bases separating them.

The chain joins TRBV19 to TRBJ2-5, with a weak D call TRBD1 (7 bases). CDR1 and CDR2 (germline): LNHDA, SQIVND (reference sequence). The CDR3 spans 15 residues. V was cut by 1 base and J by 1 base, with 10 bases left in between. The CDR3 here is CASSIGRGVQETQYF. CDR3 nucleotides: TGTGCCAGTAGTATAGGCAGGGGGGTCCAAGAGACCCAGTACTTC.

This clone was seen a handful of times. The V call is TRBV4-1, the J call TRBJ1-3; 8 bases line up with TRBD1. Per germline, CDR1 MGHRA and CDR2 YSYEKL. This CDR3 has 18 residues. With V trimmed by 4 bases and J by 2 bases, 13 bases remained unmatched. CDR3: CASSRVEHTGGAGNTIYF. The CDR3 region has the DNA TGCGCCAGCAGCCGCGTGGAGCATACAGGGGGTGCTGGAAACACCATATATTTT.

This clone was recorded only once. The V call is TRBV7-2, the J call TRBJ1-6; weak D call: TRBD1 (6 bases). The CDR3 length is 15 residues. Trimming removed 1 base from V and 9 bases from J, with 13 bases in between. The V gene's germline CDR1 is SGHTA and CDR2 FQGNSA. The CDR3 DNA reads as TGTGCCAGCAGCTTAGAGTCAGGGGTTGGTTCACCCCTCCACTTT. Encoded protein: CASSLESGVGSPLHF.

For the CDR3, the DNA is TGTGCCAGCTCACCACGTCGGGAATCTGGAAACACCATATATTTT. Translated, it gives CASSPRRESGNTIYF. This rearrangement joins TRBV18 to TRBJ1-3; D unresolved. The V gene lost 1 base and the J gene lost 1 base, with 8 bases spanning the gap. Germline V gene sequence: CDR1 KGHSH, CDR2 LQKENI. The CDR3 length is 15 residues.

J is TRBJ2-3 and V is TRBV11-2; 8 positions match TRBD1. The CDR3 is made up of 14 amino acids. V gave up 4 bases and J gave up 5 bases; unmatched junction bases: 5. Germline V gives CDR1 SGHAT, CDR2 FQNNGV. The CDR3 sequence: CASSSGTGRDTQYF. CDR3 DNA sequence: TGTGCCAGCAGCTCGGGGACAGGCCGAGATACGCAGTATTTT.